One sample yielded the 27 T cell receptor beta chains listed below, sequenced in a study of monozygotic twins with inflammatory bowel disease. TCRdb reprocessed the 5' RACE reads, with one entry per CDR3 protein and no DNA. The table lists approximately 390,000 distinct CDR3 sequences. The sequencing input was blood. These receptors were taken from a human donor with ulcerative colitis or Crohn's disease, or a healthy co-twin of an affected twin (not recorded which).

V is TRBV19 and J is TRBJ2-1; TCRdb's D call of TRBD2 is untestable without DNA. The CDR3 is made up of 15 amino acids. Germline lookup yields CDR1 LNHDA and CDR2 SQIVND (reference sequence). The CDR3: CASSPLAGPPNEQFF.

The chain employs TRBV29-1 and TRBJ2-5; TCRdb's D call of TRBD1 is untestable without DNA. Germline V gene sequence: CDR1 SQVTM, CDR2 ANQGSEA. The CDR3 has 12 amino acids. This chain's CDR3 is CSGRRGQETQYF.

This chain joins TRBV28 and TRBJ2-6. In germline, CDR1 is MDHEN, CDR2 SYDVKM. This CDR3 has 14 residues. CDR3 sequence: CASSSLLGANVLTF.

J is TRBJ1-1 and V is TRBV20-1; lacking DNA, the TRBD1 call made by TCRdb goes unchecked. Germline V CDR1 and CDR2: DFQATT, SNEGSKA (reference sequence). The CDR3 length is 13 residues. CDR3 residues: CSASFRVDTEAFF.

V usage is TRBV5-5 and J usage is TRBJ1-1. Germline CDR1 and CDR2: SGHKS and YYEKEE (reference sequence). The CDR3 is 18 amino acids. CDR3: CASSSPPWNTYENTEAFF.

This chain uses TRBV15 with TRBJ1-5; the D call from TCRdb, TRBD1, cannot be confirmed without DNA. The CDR3 contains 20 residues. From germline, CDR1 is LNHNV and CDR2 YYDKDF (reference sequence). The CDR3 loop is CATSREDSFITGTEDQPQHF.

The chain joins TRBV20-1 to TRBJ1-2; without DNA, the TCRdb call of TRBD1 cannot be checked. CDR1 is DFQATT and CDR2 is SNEGSKA in the germline V gene (reference sequence). This CDR3 region has 11 residues. This CDR3 reads CSARGGGGYTF.

The chain joins TRBV6-1 to TRBJ2-2; as DNA is missing, the TRBD1 call by TCRdb cannot be tested. Per germline, CDR1 MNHNS and CDR2 SASEGT. The CDR3 is made up of 14 amino acids. The CDR3 protein is CASSGGIVPGELFF.

J is TRBJ1-3 and V is TRBV9; with no DNA, the TCRdb D assignment of TRBD1 cannot be verified. Germline CDR1 and CDR2: SGDLS and YYNGEE. CDR3 length equals 14 residues. The CDR3 loop is CASMSRQGGNTIYF.

The chain joins TRBV2 to TRBJ2-3; TCRdb's assignment of TRBD1 cannot be checked, as there is no DNA. Germline V gene data show CDR1 as SNHLY and CDR2 as FYNNEI. This CDR3 spans 15 amino acids. This CDR3 is CASRAGTGGIATQYF. The full variable domain, its missing parts supplied by reference TRBV2 and TRBJ2-3, is EPEVTQTPSHQVTQMGQEVILRCVPISNHLYFYWYRQILGQKVEFLVSFYNNEISEKSEIFDDQFSVERPDGSNFTLKIRSTKLEDSAMYFCASRAGTGGIATQYFGPGTRLTVL.

V gene TRBV24-1 combines with J gene TRBJ2-2; no DNA is available, so the TRBD1 call from TCRdb remains unchecked. CDR3 length equals 14 residues. From germline, CDR1 is KGHDR and CDR2 SFDVKD. The CDR3: CATSDTPNTGELFF.

This rearrangement joins TRBV3-1 to TRBJ1-2; without DNA, the TCRdb call of TRBD1 cannot be checked. Germline CDR1 LGHDT, CDR2 YNNKEL (reference sequence). CDR3 length: 14 residues. CDR3 in amino acids: CASSPLGTVYGYTF.

The V and J genes are TRBV11-3 and TRBJ2-2; TCRdb lists TRBD2, though no DNA is available to test this call. Germline V CDR1 and CDR2: SGHNT, YENEEA. This CDR3 spans 17 amino acids. The CDR3 sequence is CASSPTSGRSNTGELFF.

The chain combines TRBV18 with TRBJ1-1. CDR3 size: 12 residues. CDR1 is KGHSH and CDR2 is LQKENI in the germline V gene. The CDR3 reads CASSPDTTEAFF.

The chain uses TRBV7-9 and TRBJ2-2; TCRdb proposes TRBD2, but this gene call is untestable without DNA. Germline assignment: CDR1 SEHNR and CDR2 FQNEAQ (reference sequence). The CDR3 is 16 amino acids. This CDR3 is CASSSGLARDTGELFF.

The chain carries TRBV7-6 and TRBJ1-3. From germline, CDR1 is SGHVS and CDR2 FNYEAQ. The CDR3 has 13 amino acids. CDR3 residues: CASRQAGGNTIYF.

J is TRBJ2-4 and V is TRBV3-1; the TRBD2 assignment by TCRdb is unverifiable without DNA. This CDR3 is 14 amino acids long. Germline values: CDR1 LGHDT, CDR2 YNNKEL (reference sequence). This CDR3 reads CASSQRGASNIQYF.

The chain has TRBV20-1 and TRBJ2-7; the D call of TRBD2 rests on TCRdb alone, since no DNA is present to check it. Germline V gene lookup returns CDR1 DFQATT and CDR2 SNEGSKA (reference sequence). The CDR3 consists of 14 residues. The CDR3 here is CSARAAAGTDEQYF.

CDR3 residues: CASSPAPGTSARLNTGELFF. The chain joins TRBV27 to TRBJ2-2; the D call from TCRdb, TRBD2, cannot be confirmed without DNA. CDR1 and CDR2 from the germline V gene are MNHEY and SMNVEV (reference sequence). The CDR3 runs to 20 residues.

CDR3 in amino acids: CASSQRPQGASYNEQFF. The gene calls are TRBV4-3 and TRBJ2-1; no DNA is available, so the TRBD1 call from TCRdb remains unchecked. The germline CDR1 and CDR2 sequences are LGHNA and YSLEER. The CDR3 has 17 amino acids.

The chain joins TRBV10-3 to TRBJ2-2; TCRdb selects TRBD1, and the lack of DNA leaves this call unchecked. CDR3 length equals 14 residues. CDR1 and CDR2 (germline): ENHRY, SYGVKD. The CDR3 spells CAIRGQGIAGELFF.

The rearrangement joins TRBV6-6 to TRBJ2-3. Per germline, CDR1 MNHNY and CDR2 SVGAGI (reference sequence). The CDR3 loop spans 12 amino acids. CDR3 amino acids: CASSYSLDTQYF.

This CDR3 is CASSPGPWEGNQPQHF. The V gene is TRBV12-3 or TRBV12-4, the J gene TRBJ1-5. This CDR3 is built from 16 residues.

The gene calls are TRBV5-5 and TRBJ2-5; TCRdb indicates TRBD1, and absent DNA this call remains unverified. Looked up from germline, CDR1 is SGHKS and CDR2 is YYEKEE (reference sequence). This CDR3 region has 16 residues. The CDR3 spells CASRDDVGQHQETQYF.

The chain uses TRBV20-1 and TRBJ2-2; TCRdb gives TRBD1 as the D gene, but with no DNA this cannot be confirmed. CDR1 and CDR2 (germline): DFQATT, SNEGSKA (reference sequence). There are 17 residues in the CDR3. The CDR3: CSARGRGGLANTGELFF.

The rearrangement links TRBV5-1 to TRBJ1-4; the TRBD1 assignment by TCRdb is unverifiable without DNA. Germline CDR1 is SGHRS and CDR2 is YFSETQ. The CDR3 has 14 residues. The CDR3 loop is CASSPGLANEKLSF.

The chain links TRBV7-2 to TRBJ2-3. Germline loops: CDR1 SGHTA, CDR2 FQGNSA. This CDR3 region has 13 residues. CDR3 residues: CASSFHPKDTQYF. Full variable domain (remainder filled in from reference TRBV7-2 and TRBJ2-3): GAGVSQSPSNKVTEKGKDVELRCDPISGHTALYWYRQSLGQGLEFLIYFQGNSAPDKSGLPSDRFSAERTGGSVSTLTIQRTQQEDSAVYLCASSFHPKDTQYFGPGTRLTVL.